This TCR beta chain was documented in a study of blood T cells in healthy people across ages. Primed by a sample-barcoded 5' primer and a J-beta primer mix, a second PCR proceeded for 7 to 11 cycles. TCRdb itself ran the 5' RACE reads through MiXCR, one entry per CDR3 protein. The sample yields 600,000 to 850,000 distinct CDR3 sequences, around 25% seen once. V was pared by 4 bases and J by 0 bases, with 14 bases of the junction left unmatched. Looked up from germline, CDR1 is SQVTM and CDR2 is ANQGSEA. The CDR3 runs 19 residues. These data were also reused for a study on T cells of mothers and their children. From that study: The people who donated were a few healthy Caucasian mothers and their six children.

The sample taken for sequencing was blood. The clonotype was recovered from a boy aged 5-17 years in good health. This chain connects TRBV29-1 to TRBJ2-3, with 12 bases that match TRBD2. The CDR3 region has the DNA TGCAGCGTTGCCCTTAGACTAGCGGGAGCTAAGTCTAGCACAGATACGCAGTATTTT. This encodes CSVALRLAGAKSSTDTQYF.